This T cell receptor beta chain was retrieved from a study of control samples from healthy donors and cancer patients. Method: immunoSEQ multiplex PCR; TCRdb's copy keeps in-frame clones and lacks some. This table holds under 80,000 clones, approximately 94% found once. Material for sequencing was PBMCs. The TCR sequence derives from a woman aged 40 to 49 with lung cancer.

The CDR3 region is CASSLVPLENYGYTF. The CDR3 DNA reads as TGTGCCAGCAGCTTAGTCCCCCTAGAAAACTATGGCTACACCTTC. The chain links TRBV11-2 to TRBJ1-2, with D unclear. Germline V gene lookup returns CDR1 SGHAT and CDR2 FQNNGV. CDR3 length: 15 residues. The V and J ends lost 1 base and 2 bases respectively, with 11 bases between them.